Shown below are 5 T cell receptor beta chains from a single sample sequenced in a study of T cell repertoires in cytomegalovirus infection. TCRdb re-derived calls from the reads in MiXCR, one entry per CDR3 protein. The data contain about 490,000 distinct CDR3 sequences, about 11% of them singletons. Sequenced input: PBMCs. The origin of the receptors is a human donor in good health (CMV status not recorded). Some clones in this sample may be carry-over from other donors' samples.

This clonotype was counted between two and nine times. V usage is TRBV11-2 and J usage is TRBJ1-3, with a weak D call TRBD1 (5 bases). CDR3 length: 18 residues. V was cut by 1 base and J by 1 base, with 17 bases left in between. In germline, CDR1 is SGHAT, CDR2 FQNNGV. The CDR3 DNA reads as TGTGCCAGCAGCTTAGTAATCCCAAGCGGGGCTTCTGGAAACACCATATATTTT. This translates into CASSLVIPSGASGNTIYF.

In its sample, this clonotype was seen many times. CDR3 in DNA: TGTGCCAGCAGCTTAGCGTCTAGCGGGGGTATCGGGGAGCTGTTTTTT. Its translation: CASSLASSGGIGELFF. The rearrangement joins TRBV7-6 to TRBJ2-2; 10 nucleotides line up with TRBD2. V lost 0 bases, J lost 7 bases, and 5 bases stayed unmatched. The CDR3 extends over 16 amino acids. The germline CDR1 and CDR2 sequences are SGHVS and FNYEAQ.

This clonotype was seen more than once but under ten times. The chain uses TRBV12-3 or TRBV12-4 and TRBJ2-1; 8 bases are shared with TRBD2. The length of the CDR3 is 14 residues. The V and J ends lost 5 bases and 8 bases, in that order; junction bases with no gene match: 8. DNA for the CDR3: TGTGCCAGCAGTCCAACCGGGGGGGCCGATGAGCAGTTCTTC. It translates to CASSPTGGADEQFF.

Concerning this clonotype itself: A single base separates this from a much larger clone, so it may be a read error. The chain has TRBV3-1 and TRBJ1-1; TRBD1 matches at 9 bases. The CDR3 sequence is 16 residues long. Unmatched junction bases numbered 10, after V lost 1 base and J lost 7 bases. Per the germline V gene, CDR1 is LGHDT and CDR2 is YNNKEL (reference sequence). The CDR3 spells CASSQGAGTGLNEAFF. CDR3 nucleotides: TGTGCCAGCAGCCAAGGAGCCGGGACAGGGTTAAATGAAGCTTTCTTT.

This clonotype was recorded many times. The gene calls are TRBV7-3 and TRBJ2-7, with a possible D match to TRBD2 (6 bases). With 5 bases removed from V and 4 bases from J, the gap between germline ends came to 15 bases. The length of the CDR3 is 14 residues. Per the germline V gene, CDR1 is SGHTA and CDR2 is FQGTGA. The CDR3 spells CASSPGSGTYEQYF. In DNA, the CDR3 is TGTGCCAGCAGCCCAGGTAGCGGAACATACGAGCAGTACTTC.